The source of this TCR beta chain is a study of CD4+ T cells in melanoma. Turning to this clone: Its antigen is currently unknown.

Produced via immunoSEQ multiplex PCR; TCRdb's table is partial and in-frame only. The profile shows 11,000 or so clones, more than 60% of them singletons. Germline CDR1 reads SNHLY; CDR2 reads FYNNEI. Trimming stripped 3 bases from V and 9 bases from J, with 18 bases between. CDR3 length equals 15 residues. Study-level points and caveats: Diverse differentiation states were reported for melanoma neoantigen-specific CD4+ T cells.

The receptor was isolated from a human donor with melanoma. This chain joins TRBV2 and TRBJ1-5, with D perhaps matching TRBD1 (6 bases). Material: cells from a culture (not recorded whether cultured in vitro). For the CDR3, the DNA is TGTGCCAGCAGTGAGAGGCAGCGGGGGGGGCGGCCCCAGCATTTT. Amino acids: CASSERQRGGRPQHF.